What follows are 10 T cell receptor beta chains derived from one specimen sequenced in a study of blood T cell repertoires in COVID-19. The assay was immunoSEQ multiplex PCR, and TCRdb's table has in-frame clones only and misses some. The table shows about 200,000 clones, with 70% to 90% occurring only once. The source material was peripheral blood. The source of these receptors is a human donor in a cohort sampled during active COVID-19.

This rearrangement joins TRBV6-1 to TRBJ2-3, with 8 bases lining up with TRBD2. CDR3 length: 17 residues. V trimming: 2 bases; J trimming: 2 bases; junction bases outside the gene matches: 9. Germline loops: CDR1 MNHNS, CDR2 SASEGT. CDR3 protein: CASSESAGGPTTDTQYF. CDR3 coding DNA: TGTGCCAGCAGTGAATCGGCGGGAGGACCTACCACAGATACGCAGTATTTT.

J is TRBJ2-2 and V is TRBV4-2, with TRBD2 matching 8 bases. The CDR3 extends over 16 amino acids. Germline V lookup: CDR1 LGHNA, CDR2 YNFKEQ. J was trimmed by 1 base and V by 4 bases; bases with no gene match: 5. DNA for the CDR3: TGTGCCAGCAGCCCAGGACTAGCTTGGAACACCGGGGAGCTGTTTTTT. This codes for CASSPGLAWNTGELFF.

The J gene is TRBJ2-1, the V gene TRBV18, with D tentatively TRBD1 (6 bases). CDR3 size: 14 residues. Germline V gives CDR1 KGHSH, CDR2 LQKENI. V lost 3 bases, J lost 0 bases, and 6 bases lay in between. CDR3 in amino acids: CASSPDSSYNEQFF. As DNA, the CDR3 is TGTGCCAGCTCACCGGACAGCTCCTACAATGAGCAGTTCTTC.

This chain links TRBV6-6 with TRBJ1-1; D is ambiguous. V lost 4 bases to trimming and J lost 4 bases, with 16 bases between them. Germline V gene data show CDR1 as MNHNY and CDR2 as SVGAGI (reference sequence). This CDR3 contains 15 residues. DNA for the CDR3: TGTGCCAGCAGTTCTATTGATAAAGAATCCACTGAAGCTTTCTTT. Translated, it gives CASSSIDKESTEAFF.

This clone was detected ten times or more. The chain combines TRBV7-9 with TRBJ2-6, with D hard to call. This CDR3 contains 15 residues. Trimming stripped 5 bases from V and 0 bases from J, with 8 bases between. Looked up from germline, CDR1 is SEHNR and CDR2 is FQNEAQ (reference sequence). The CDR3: CASSPRVSGANVLTF. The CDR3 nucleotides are TGTGCCAGCAGCCCCCGGGTCTCTGGGGCCAACGTCCTGACTTTC.

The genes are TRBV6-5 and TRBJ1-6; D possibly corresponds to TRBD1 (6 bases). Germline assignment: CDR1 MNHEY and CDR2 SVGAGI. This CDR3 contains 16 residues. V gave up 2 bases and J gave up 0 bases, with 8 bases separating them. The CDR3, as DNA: TGTGCCAGCAGTTACGACAGGAGCTCCTATAATTCACCCCTCCACTTT. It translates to CASSYDRSSYNSPLHF.

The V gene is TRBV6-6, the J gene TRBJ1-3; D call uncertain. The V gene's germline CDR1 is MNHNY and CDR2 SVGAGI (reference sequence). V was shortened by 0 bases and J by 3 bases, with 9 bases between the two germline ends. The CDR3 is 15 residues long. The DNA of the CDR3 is TGTGCCAGCAGTTACTCGAGCAGGCTTGGAAACACCATATATTTT. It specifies CASSYSSRLGNTIYF.

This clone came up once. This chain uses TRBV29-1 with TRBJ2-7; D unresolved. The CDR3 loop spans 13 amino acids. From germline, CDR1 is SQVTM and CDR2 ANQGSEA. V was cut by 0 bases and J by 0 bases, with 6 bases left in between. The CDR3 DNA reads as TGCAGCGTTGAAGACCCGAGCTCCTACGAGCAGTACTTC. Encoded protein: CSVEDPSSYEQYF.

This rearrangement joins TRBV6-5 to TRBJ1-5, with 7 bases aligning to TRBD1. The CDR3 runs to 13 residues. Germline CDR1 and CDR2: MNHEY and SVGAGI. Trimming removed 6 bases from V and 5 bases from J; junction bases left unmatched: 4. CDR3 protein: CASSRTGDQPQHF. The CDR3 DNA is TGTGCCAGCAGCCGGACAGGAGATCAGCCCCAGCATTTT.

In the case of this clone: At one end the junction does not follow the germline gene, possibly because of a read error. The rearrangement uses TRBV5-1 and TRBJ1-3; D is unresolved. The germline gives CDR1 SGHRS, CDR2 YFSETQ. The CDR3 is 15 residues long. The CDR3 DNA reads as TGCGCCAGCAGTTTGGGGTCCTCAGGTGGAAACACCATATATTTT. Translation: CASSLGSSGGNTIYF.